The 17 T cell receptor beta chains in this list originate from one sample, sequenced in a study of vaccination effects on CD4 cells after COVID-19. No antigen has been assigned to these receptors. Using viral peptide pools, the ViraFEST assay grew out antigen-specific CD4+ T cells prior to sequencing. Following culture for under 12 days, CD4+ T cells were isolated. Participants were vaccinated with two doses of either the BNT162b2 or mRNA-1273 vaccine. Here immunoSEQ multiplex PCR was the method, and the copy in TCRdb shows in-frame clones only, minus some. The data contain about 27,000 clones, about 80% of them singletons. The input for sequencing was CD4+ T cells from PBMCs cultured with HCoV-NL63 spike peptides, taken after COVID-19 vaccination. The receptors here all came from a human donor who received a COVID-19 vaccine. Some clones in this sample may be carry-over from other donors' samples.

The chain couples TRBV6-5 to TRBJ1-2; D is uncertain. The germline V gene has CDR1 MNHEY and CDR2 SVGAGI. V dropped 7 bases and J dropped 5 bases, with 8 bases sitting between them. The CDR3 totals 11 residues. CDR3 residues: CASTPAYGYTF. CDR3 in DNA: TGTGCCAGCACCCCCGCATATGGCTACACCTTC.

The chain combines TRBV7-3 with TRBJ2-2, with a weak D call TRBD2 (7 bases). The germline CDR1 and CDR2 sequences are SGHTA and FQGTGA. CDR3 length equals 13 residues. The V gene lost 8 bases and the J gene lost 5 bases, with 12 bases spanning the gap. The CDR3 region has the DNA TGTGCCAGCGGGAGGGGGGCGACCGGGGAGCTGTTTTTT. It codes for CASGRGATGELFF.

The rearrangement joins TRBV4-1 to TRBJ2-5; TRBD2 matches 10 bases. The CDR3 covers 17 residues. With 3 bases clipped from V and 2 bases from J, the junction kept 9 bases outside the gene matches. The V gene's germline CDR1 is MGHRA and CDR2 YSYEKL. CDR3 sequence (DNA): TGCGCCAGCAGCCAGGGGATCCTAGCGGGGGCGCAAGAGACCCAGTACTTC. Its protein is CASSQGILAGAQETQYF.

V and J are TRBV7-8 and TRBJ2-2; no clear D gene. The CDR3 runs 16 residues. CDR1 and CDR2 from the germline V gene are SGHVS and FQNEAQ. Trimming took off 0 bases at V and 4 bases at J, with 12 bases between the two ends. The DNA of the CDR3 is TGTGCCAGCAGCTTAGCTCGACCAGTGGGCACCGGGGAGCTGTTTTTT. Protein: CASSLARPVGTGELFF. The full variable domain, in which reference TRBV7-8 and TRBJ2-2 provide the parts outside the CDR3, is GAGVSQSPRYKVAKRGQDVALRCDPISGHVSLFWYQQALGQGPEFLTYFQNEAQLDKSGLPSDRFFAERPEGSVSTLKIQRTQQEDSAVYLCASSLARPVGTGELFFGEGSRLTVL.

The chain couples TRBV5-4 to TRBJ2-6; D not resolved. CDR3 length: 15 residues. Germline CDR1 reads SGHNT; CDR2 reads YYREEE (reference sequence). Deletions cut 0 bases from V and 4 bases from J, with 8 bases between. The CDR3 DNA is TGTGCCAGCAGCTTGGGAGTCCCCGGGGCCAACGTCCTGACTTTC. It encodes CASSLGVPGANVLTF.

The V call is TRBV3-1 (or the pseudogene TRBV3-2), the J call TRBJ2-1; 9 nucleotides align to TRBD1. CDR1 is LGHDT, CDR2 YNNKEL, per germline (reference sequence). The V and J ends lost 3 bases and 5 bases, in that order; junction bases with no gene match: 5. The CDR3 sequence is 15 residues long. CDR3 nucleotide sequence: TGTGCCAGCAGCCACGGGACAGGGCGTAACAATGAGCAGTTCTTC. Its protein product is CASSHGTGRNNEQFF.

The rearrangement uses TRBV6-5 and TRBJ1-6; 7 bases align to TRBD1. Germline V CDR1 and CDR2: MNHEY, SVGAGI. Losses at the gene ends were 6 bases for V and 6 bases for J; bases not matched to a gene: 8. This CDR3 is 15 amino acids long. CDR3 DNA sequence: TGTGCCAGCAGCCGGGACAGCGGACGTAATTCACCCCTCCACTTT. It is translated as CASSRDSGRNSPLHF.

The chain is built from TRBV12-3 or TRBV12-4 and TRBJ1-3; no clear D. The CDR3 sequence is 12 residues long. The ends were cut back, 7 bases at V and 6 bases at J, with 10 bases in the middle. The CDR3 nucleotides read TGTGCCAGCACCCAATACCTAAACACCATATATTTT. This gives the protein CASTQYLNTIYF.

The rearrangement links TRBV24-1 to TRBJ1-2; D perhaps matches TRBD1 (5 bases). Per the germline V gene, CDR1 is KGHDR and CDR2 is SFDVKD. The CDR3 is 15 amino acids. V lost 3 bases and J 0 bases, leaving 10 bases between the germline ends. The CDR3 DNA is TGTGCCACCAGTGATAGGGACGGAGCTAACTATGGCTACACCTTC. This sequence encodes CATSDRDGANYGYTF.

The chain couples TRBV29-1 to TRBJ1-2; possible D gene TRBD1, 6 bases. Trimming left V 3 bases short and J 0 bases short, with 11 bases between. Germline V CDR1 and CDR2: SQVTM, ANQGSEA. The CDR3 is made up of 14 amino acids. The CDR3 region has the DNA TGCAGCGTTGACAGGGACACCGCTAACTATGGCTACACCTTC. It is translated as CSVDRDTANYGYTF.

The CDR3 loop is CASSLESGGVNTEAFF. The CDR3 DNA reads TGTGCCAGCAGCTTAGAGTCAGGGGGAGTGAACACTGAAGCTTTCTTT. V gene TRBV7-9 combines with J gene TRBJ1-1; 7 bases map to TRBD1. CDR1 is SEHNR and CDR2 is FQNEAQ in the germline V gene (reference sequence). Losses at the gene ends were 1 base for V and 0 bases for J; bases not matched to a gene: 5. This CDR3 has 16 residues.

This clone was observed a handful of times. This chain links TRBV3-1 (or the pseudogene TRBV3-2) with TRBJ1-5; no definite D call. Germline V CDR1 and CDR2: LGHDT, YNNKEL (reference sequence). Trimming shortened V by 4 bases and J by 3 bases, and 7 bases separated the two germline ends. CDR3 length: 13 amino acids. As DNA, the CDR3 is TGTGCCAGCAGCCTAAACCTCAATCAGCCCCAGCATTTT. Its protein product is CASSLNLNQPQHF.

The genes are TRBV6-5 and TRBJ1-2; TRBD1 matches at 7 bases. The CDR3 loop spans 14 amino acids. Germline-derived CDR1 and CDR2 are MNHEY and SVGAGI. The V and J ends lost 5 bases and 8 bases, in that order; junction bases with no gene match: 11. CDR3: CASSTRDRVHGYTF. CDR3 in DNA: TGTGCCAGCAGTACCCGGGACAGAGTTCACGGCTACACCTTC.

V gene TRBV7-8 combines with J gene TRBJ2-5; D is possibly TRBD2 (5 bases). Looked up from germline, CDR1 is SGHVS and CDR2 is FQNEAQ. The CDR3 has 12 amino acids. V lost 5 bases to trimming and J lost 5 bases, with 9 bases between them. CDR3 DNA: TGTGCCAGCAGCCATAGAGGGGAGACCCAGTACTTC. Its protein product is CASSHRGETQYF.

The rearrangement links TRBV3-1 (or the pseudogene TRBV3-2) to TRBJ1-1, with D unresolved. CDR1 is LGHDT, CDR2 YNNKEL, per germline (reference sequence). CDR3 length: 13 residues. The V end was cut by 5 bases, the J end by 5 bases, with 12 bases between. In DNA form, the CDR3 reads TGTGCCAGCAGCGCCCACGGTAAGACTGAAGCTTTCTTT. Its translation: CASSAHGKTEAFF.

This clone was found once. J is TRBJ2-5 and V is TRBV12-3 or TRBV12-4; 7 bases match TRBD1. The CDR3 sequence is 13 residues long. With V trimmed by 6 bases and J by 4 bases, 5 bases remained unmatched. DNA of the CDR3: TGTGCCAGCAGCCCGACAGGGATAGAGACCCAGTACTTC. Translation: CASSPTGIETQYF.

This sequence joins TRBV24-1 and TRBJ2-5; D is unresolved. CDR3 size: 14 residues. Between the trimmed V and J ends, which lost 3 bases and 0 bases, there was a span of 7 bases. Germline V CDR1 and CDR2: KGHDR, SFDVKD. The DNA for the CDR3 is TGTGCCACCAGTGATCCAGTAGACCAAGAGACCCAGTACTTC. It specifies CATSDPVDQETQYF.